The clone carrying this T cell receptor beta chain was observed a few times. Its antigen remains unknown. The sample originates from a study of CD8+CD57+ T cells in acquired aplastic anemia. Regarding the study as a whole: In CD8+ cells, Simpson's diversity showed no significant difference between patients and controls.

The V end lost 0 bases, the J end lost 8 bases, and 8 bases lay between the germline ends. Per germline, CDR1 SGHDT and CDR2 YYEEEE. This CDR3 is built from 12 residues. Before being chosen for sequencing, patients had shown CD8+CD57+ cell expansion by flow cytometry. Patient blood was sampled before any therapy had been received. Template material for TCR beta VDJ and CDR3 profiling consisted of genomic DNA. Each CDR3 protein is one row after TCRdb ran MiXCR on the reads. This repertoire shows about 470,000 distinct CDR3 sequences, 25% to 40% found once; its top ten account for nearly 0.85%. The TCR was taken from a human donor with aplastic anemia. The source material was sorted CD4+, CD8+, or CD8+CD57+ T cells (not recorded which) from PBMCs. The rearrangement links TRBV5-6 to TRBJ1-1, with no clear D. This chain's CDR3 is CASSLGEKEAFF. CDR3 nucleotide sequence: TGTGCCAGCAGCTTGGGGGAGAAAGAAGCTTTCTTT.